The clone carrying this TCR beta chain has a count of ten or more. This specimen comes from a study of molecular identifiers for immune sequencing clone quantification. TCRdb called the PCR reads again in MiXCR, with one record for every CDR3 protein. This table holds just under 650,000 distinct CDR3 sequences, 15% to 20% found once. Germline CDR1 MNHNS, CDR2 SASEGT. The CDR3 runs 15 residues. Trimming removed 4 bases at V and 1 base at J, with 8 bases between. Sequencing was carried out using naive CD8+ T cells from blood, with Jurkat cell RNA spiked in. Specified subset: FACS-sorted CD8+CD4-CCR7+CD45RA+ naive T cells. The chain links TRBV6-1 to TRBJ1-6, with D unclear. This clonotype was obtained from a human donor in good health. Some libraries in this study had Jurkat cell RNA spiked in. CDR3 loop: CASSGPESYNSPLHF. The CDR3 nucleotides are TGTGCCAGCAGTGGACCTGAATCCTATAATTCACCCCTCCACTTT.